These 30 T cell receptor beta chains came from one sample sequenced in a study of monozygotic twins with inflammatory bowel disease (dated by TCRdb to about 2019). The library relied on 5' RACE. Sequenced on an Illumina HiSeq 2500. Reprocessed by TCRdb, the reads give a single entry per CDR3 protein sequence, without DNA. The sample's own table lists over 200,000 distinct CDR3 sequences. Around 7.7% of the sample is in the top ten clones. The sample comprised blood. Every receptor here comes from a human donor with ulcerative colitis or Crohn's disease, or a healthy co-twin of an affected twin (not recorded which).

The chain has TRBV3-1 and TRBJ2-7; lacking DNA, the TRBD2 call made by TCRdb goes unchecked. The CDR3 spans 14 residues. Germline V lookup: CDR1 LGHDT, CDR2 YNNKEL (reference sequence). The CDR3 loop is CASSTGLLSYEQYF.

CDR3 amino acids: CASSLTGNSEAFF. This chain connects TRBV7-3 to TRBJ1-1. The CDR3 extends over 13 amino acids. Germline CDR1 and CDR2: SGHTA and FQGTGA.

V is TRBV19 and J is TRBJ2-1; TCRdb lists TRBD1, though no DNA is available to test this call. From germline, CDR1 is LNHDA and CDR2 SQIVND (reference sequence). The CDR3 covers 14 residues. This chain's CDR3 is CASSKLWGYNEQFF.

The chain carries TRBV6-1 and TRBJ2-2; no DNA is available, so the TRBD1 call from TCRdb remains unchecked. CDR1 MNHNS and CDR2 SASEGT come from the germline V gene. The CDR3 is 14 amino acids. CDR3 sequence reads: CASRRTGITGELFF.

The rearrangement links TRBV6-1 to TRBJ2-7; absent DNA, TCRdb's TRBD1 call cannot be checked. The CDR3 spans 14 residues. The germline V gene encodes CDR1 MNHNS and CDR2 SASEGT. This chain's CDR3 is CASSLGGAGYEQYF.

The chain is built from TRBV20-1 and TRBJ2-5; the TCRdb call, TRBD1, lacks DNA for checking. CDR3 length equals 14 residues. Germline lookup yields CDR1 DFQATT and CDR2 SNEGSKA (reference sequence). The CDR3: CSAPTGDIRETQYF.

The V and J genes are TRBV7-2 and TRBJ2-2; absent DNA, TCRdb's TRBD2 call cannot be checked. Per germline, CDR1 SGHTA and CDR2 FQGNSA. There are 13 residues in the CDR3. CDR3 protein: CASSSSLASTGFF.

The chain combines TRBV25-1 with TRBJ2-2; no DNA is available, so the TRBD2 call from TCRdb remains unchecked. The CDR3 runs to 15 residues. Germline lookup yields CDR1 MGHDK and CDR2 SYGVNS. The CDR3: CATRQGDSNTGELFF.

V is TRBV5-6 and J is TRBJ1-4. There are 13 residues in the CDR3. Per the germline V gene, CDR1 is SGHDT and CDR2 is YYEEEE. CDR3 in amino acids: CASTSRGYEKLFF.

This chain's CDR3 is CASSSGAARGPQHF. The V call is TRBV27, the J call TRBJ1-5; there is no DNA to check the TCRdb D call of TRBD1. The CDR3 loop spans 14 amino acids. Germline V gene lookup returns CDR1 MNHEY and CDR2 SMNVEV (reference sequence).

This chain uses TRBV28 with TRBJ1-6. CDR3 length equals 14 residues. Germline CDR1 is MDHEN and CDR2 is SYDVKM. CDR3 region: CASVSGGEGSPLHF.

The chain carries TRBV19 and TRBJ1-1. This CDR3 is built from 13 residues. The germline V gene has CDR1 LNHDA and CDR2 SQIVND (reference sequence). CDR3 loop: CASKPNINTEAFF.

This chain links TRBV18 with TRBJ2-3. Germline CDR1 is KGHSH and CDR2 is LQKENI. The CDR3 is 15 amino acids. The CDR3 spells CASSPRYGSTDTQYF.

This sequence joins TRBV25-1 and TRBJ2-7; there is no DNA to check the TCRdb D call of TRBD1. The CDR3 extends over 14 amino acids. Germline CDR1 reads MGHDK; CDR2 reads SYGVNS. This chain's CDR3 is CASSETGGIHEQYF.

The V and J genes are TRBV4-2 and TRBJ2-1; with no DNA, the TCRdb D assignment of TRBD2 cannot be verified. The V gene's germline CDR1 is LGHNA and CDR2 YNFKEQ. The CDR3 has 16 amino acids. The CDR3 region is CASSQVLLAGGDEQFF.

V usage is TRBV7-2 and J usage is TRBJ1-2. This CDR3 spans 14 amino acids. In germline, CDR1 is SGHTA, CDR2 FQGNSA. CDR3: CASSQGGSGYGYTF. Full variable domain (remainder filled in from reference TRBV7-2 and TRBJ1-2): GAGVSQSPSNKVTEKGKDVELRCDPISGHTALYWYRQSLGQGLEFLIYFQGNSAPDKSGLPSDRFSAERTGGSVSTLTIQRTQQEDSAVYLCASSQGGSGYGYTFGSGTRLTVV.

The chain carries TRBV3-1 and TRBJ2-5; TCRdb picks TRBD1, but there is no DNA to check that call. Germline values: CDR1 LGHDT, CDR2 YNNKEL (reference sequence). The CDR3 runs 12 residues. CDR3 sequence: CASLDRQETQYF.

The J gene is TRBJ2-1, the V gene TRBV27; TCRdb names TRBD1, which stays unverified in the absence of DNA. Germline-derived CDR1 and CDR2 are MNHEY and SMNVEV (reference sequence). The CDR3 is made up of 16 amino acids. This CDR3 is CASSIRGLLTLDEQFF.

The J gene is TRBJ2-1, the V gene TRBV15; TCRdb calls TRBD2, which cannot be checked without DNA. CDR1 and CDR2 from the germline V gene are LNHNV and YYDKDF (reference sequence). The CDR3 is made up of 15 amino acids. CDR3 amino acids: CATSSRAGGRNEQFF.

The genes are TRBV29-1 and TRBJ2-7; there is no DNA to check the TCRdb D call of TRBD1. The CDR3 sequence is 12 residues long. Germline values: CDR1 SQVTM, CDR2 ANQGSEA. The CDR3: CSVRVIGYEQYF.

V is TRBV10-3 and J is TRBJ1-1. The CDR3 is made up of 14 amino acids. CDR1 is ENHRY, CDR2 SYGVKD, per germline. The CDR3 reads CAISSTLIQTEAFF.

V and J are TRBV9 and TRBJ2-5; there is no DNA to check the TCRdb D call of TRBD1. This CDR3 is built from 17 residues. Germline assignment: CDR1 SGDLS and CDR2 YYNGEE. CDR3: CASSAAPMTGGLETQYF.

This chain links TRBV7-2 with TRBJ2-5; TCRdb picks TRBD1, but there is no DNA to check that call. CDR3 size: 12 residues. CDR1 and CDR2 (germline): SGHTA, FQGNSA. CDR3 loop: CASSLIQGRQYF.

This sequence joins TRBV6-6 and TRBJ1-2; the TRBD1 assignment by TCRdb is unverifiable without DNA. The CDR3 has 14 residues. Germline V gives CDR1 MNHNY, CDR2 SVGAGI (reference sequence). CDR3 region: CASSYFKQGSGYTF.

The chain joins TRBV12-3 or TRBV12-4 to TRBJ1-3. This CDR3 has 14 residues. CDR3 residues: CASSFRGSGNTIYF.

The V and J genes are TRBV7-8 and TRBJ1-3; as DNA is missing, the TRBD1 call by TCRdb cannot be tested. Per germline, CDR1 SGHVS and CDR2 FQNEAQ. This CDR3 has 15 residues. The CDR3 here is CASSLTDLSGNTVYF.

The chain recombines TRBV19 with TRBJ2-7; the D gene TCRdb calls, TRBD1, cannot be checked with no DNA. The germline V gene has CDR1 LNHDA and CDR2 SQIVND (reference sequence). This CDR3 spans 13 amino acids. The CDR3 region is CASKGQGSGEQYF.

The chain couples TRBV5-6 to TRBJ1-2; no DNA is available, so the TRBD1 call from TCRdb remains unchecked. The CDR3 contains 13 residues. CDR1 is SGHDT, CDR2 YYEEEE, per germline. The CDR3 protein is CASSSGTGSGYTF.

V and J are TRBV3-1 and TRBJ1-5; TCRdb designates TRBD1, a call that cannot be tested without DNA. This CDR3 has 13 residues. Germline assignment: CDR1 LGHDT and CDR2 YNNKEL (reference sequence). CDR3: CASSQVGGQPQHF.

The CDR3 sequence: CASNLQYYGYTF. V and J are TRBV28 and TRBJ1-2. CDR1 MDHEN and CDR2 SYDVKM come from the germline V gene. This CDR3 is 12 amino acids long.